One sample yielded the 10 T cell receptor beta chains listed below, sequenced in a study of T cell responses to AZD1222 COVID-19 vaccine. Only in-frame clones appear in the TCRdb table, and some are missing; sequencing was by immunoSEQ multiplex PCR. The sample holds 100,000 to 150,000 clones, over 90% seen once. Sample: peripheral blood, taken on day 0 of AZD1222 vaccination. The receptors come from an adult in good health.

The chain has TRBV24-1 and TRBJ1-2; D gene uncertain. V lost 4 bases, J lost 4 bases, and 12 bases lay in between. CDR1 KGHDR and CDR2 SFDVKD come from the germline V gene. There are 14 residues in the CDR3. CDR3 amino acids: CATSEAETPYGYTF. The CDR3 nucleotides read TGTGCCACCAGTGAGGCCGAGACACCCTATGGCTACACCTTC.

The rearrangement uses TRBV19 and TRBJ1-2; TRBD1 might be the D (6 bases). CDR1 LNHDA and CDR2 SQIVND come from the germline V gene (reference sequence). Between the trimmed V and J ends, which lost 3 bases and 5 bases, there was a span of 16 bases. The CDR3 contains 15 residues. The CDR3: CASSIPQQGQYGYTF. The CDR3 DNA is TGTGCCAGTAGTATCCCTCAACAGGGTCAATATGGCTACACCTTC.

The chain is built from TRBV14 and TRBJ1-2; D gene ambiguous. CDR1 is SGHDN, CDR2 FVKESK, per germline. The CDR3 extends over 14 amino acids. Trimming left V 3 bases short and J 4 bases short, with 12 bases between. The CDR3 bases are TGTGCCAGCAGCCATGGCAGCCTACGCTATGGCTACACCTTC. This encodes CASSHGSLRYGYTF. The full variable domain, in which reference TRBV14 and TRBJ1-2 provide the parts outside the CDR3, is EAGVTQFPSHSVIEKGQTVTLRCDPISGHDNLYWYRRVMGKEIKFLLHFVKESKQDESGMPNNRFLAERTGGTYSTLKVQPAELEDSGVYFCASSHGSLRYGYTFGSGTRLTVV.

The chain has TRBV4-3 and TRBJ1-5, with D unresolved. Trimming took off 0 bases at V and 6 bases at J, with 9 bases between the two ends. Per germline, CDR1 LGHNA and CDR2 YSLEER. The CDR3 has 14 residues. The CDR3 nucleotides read TGCGCCAGCAGCCAAGATGAGGGTGGTCAGCCCCAGCATTTT. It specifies CASSQDEGGQPQHF.

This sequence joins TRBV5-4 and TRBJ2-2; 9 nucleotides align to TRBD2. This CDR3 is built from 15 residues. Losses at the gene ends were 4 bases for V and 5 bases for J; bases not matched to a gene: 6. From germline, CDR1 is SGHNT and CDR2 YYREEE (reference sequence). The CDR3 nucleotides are TGTGCCAGCAGCCCGGGCGGGGGGGCGACCGGGGAGCTGTTTTTT. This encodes CASSPGGGATGELFF.

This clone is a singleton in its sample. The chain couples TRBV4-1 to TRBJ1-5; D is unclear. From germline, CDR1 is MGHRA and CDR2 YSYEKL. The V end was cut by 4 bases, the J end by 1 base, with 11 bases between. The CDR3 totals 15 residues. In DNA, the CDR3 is TGCGCCAGCAGCCCCCTAGGTTTAAGCAATCAGCCCCAGCATTTT. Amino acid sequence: CASSPLGLSNQPQHF.

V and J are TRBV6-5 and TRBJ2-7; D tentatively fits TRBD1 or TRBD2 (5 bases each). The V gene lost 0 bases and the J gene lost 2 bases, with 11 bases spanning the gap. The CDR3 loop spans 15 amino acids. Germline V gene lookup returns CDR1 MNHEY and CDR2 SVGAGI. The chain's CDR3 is CASSYSGTAPYEQYF. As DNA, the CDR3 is TGTGCCAGCAGTTACTCCGGGACGGCGCCCTACGAGCAGTACTTC.

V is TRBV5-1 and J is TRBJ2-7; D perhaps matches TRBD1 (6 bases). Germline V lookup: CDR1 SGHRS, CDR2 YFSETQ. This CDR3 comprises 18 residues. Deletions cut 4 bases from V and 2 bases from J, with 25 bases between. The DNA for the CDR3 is TGCGCCAGCAGCCCATATTCCGGGACACAATACCTCGCCTACGAGCAGTACTTC. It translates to CASSPYSGTQYLAYEQYF.

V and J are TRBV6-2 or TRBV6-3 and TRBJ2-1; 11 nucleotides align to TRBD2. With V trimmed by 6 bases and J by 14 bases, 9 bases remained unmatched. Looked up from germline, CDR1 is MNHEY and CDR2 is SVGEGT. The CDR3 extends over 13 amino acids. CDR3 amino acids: CASSMTSGTTKFF. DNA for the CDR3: TGTGCCAGCAGCATGACTAGCGGGACTACGAAGTTCTTC.

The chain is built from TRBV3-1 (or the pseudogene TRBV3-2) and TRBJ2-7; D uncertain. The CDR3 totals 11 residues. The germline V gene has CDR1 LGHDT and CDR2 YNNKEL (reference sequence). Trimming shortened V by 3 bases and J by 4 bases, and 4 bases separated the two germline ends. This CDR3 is CASSHGYEQYF. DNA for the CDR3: TGTGCCAGCAGCCACGGGTACGAGCAGTACTTC.